The clone carrying this T cell receptor (beta chain) was detected once. Its specificity is unknown. The CDR3 sequence is 12 residues long. Trimming pared 8 bases from V and 3 bases from J, leaving 8 bases between. Per germline, CDR1 LNHDA and CDR2 SQIVND (reference sequence). These data come from a study of response to subunit inactivated influenza vaccine. Broader study findings: Researchers suggested that each seasonal influenza vaccination recruits few new T cells.

TCRdb reprocessed the RT-PCR reads with MiXCR, giving one entry per CDR3 protein. The sample lists 500,000 to 600,000 distinct CDR3 sequences; 16% were seen once. The chain employs TRBV19 and TRBJ1-3; D ambiguous. The sequence derives from a man between 50 and 75 years old who received an inactivated influenza vaccine. Sequencing was performed on CD4+ T cells sorted from PBMCs, taken less than 25 months after vaccination. The CDR3 DNA is TGTGCCAGTGGGCAAGTTGGAAACACCATATATTTT. Encoded protein: CASGQVGNTIYF.